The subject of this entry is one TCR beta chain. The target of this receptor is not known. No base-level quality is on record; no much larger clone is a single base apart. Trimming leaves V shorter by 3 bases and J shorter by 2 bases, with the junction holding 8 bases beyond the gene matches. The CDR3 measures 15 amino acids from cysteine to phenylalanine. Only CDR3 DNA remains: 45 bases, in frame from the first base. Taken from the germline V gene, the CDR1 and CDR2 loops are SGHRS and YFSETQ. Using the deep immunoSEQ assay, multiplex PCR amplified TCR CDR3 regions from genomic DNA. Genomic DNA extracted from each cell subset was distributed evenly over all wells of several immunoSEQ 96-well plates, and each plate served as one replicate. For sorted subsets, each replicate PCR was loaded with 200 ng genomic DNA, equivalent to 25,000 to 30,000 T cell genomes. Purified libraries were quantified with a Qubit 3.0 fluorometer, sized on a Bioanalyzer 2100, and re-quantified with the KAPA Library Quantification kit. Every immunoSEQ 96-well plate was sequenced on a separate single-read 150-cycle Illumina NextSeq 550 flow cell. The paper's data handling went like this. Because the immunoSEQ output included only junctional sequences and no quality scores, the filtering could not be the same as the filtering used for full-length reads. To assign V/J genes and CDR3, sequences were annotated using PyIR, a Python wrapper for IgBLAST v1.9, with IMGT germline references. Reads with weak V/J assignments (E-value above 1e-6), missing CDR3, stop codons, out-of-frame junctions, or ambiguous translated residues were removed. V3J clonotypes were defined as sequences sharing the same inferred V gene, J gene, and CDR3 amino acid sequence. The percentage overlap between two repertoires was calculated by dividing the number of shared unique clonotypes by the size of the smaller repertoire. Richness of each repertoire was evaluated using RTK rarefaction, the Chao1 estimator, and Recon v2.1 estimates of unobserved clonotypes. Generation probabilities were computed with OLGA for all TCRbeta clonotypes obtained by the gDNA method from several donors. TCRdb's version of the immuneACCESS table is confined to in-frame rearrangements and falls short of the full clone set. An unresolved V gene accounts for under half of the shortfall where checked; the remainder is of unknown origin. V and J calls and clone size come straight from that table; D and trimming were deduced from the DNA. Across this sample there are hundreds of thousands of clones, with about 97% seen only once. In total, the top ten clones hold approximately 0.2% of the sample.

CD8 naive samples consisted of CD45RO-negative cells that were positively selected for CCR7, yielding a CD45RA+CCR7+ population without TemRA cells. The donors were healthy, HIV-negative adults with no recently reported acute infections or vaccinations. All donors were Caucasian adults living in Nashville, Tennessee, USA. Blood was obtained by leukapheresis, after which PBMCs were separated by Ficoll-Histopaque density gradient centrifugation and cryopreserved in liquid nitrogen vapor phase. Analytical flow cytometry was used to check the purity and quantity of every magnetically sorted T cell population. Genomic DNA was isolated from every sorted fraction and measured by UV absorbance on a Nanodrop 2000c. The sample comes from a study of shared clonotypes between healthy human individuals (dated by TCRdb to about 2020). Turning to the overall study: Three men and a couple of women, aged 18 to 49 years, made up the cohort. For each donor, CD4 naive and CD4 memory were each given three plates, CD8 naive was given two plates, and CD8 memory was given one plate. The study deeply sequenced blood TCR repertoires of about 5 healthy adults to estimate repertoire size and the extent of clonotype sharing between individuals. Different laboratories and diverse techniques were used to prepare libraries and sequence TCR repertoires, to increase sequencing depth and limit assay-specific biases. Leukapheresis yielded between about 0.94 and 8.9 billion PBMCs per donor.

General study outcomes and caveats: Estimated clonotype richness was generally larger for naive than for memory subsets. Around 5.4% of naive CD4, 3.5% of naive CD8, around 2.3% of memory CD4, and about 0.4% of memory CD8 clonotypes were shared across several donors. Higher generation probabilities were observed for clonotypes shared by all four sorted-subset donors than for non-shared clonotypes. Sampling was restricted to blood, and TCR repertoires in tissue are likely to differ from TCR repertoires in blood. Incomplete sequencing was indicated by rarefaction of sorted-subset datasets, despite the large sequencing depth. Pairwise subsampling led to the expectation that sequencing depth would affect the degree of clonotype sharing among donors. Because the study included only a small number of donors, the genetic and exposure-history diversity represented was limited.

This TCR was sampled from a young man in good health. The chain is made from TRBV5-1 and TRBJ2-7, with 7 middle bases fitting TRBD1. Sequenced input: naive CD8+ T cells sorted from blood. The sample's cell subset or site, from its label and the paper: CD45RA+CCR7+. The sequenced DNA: TGCGCCAGCAGCTCGGTACAGGGGACCGCCTACGAGCAGTACTTC. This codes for CASSSVQGTAYEQYF.